What follows are 20 T cell receptor beta chains derived from one specimen sequenced in a study of cytomegalovirus exposure and HLA in healthy donors. A multiplex PCR was run with 60 Vbeta primers and 13 Jbeta primers. Sequenced by immunoSEQ multiplex PCR; TCRdb stores in-frame clones only, minus some. The sample shows approximately 150,000 clones, 77% of them seen only once. The sample comprised PBMCs. The receptors come from a female donor in good health and CMV-seronegative.

The DNA for the CDR3 is TGTGCCAGCAGCTTGGATGCGGGAGATCGCTACGAGCAGTACTTC. It specifies CASSLDAGDRYEQYF. The chain couples TRBV5-6 to TRBJ2-5; 7 positions agree with TRBD2. The J call may be in error: the DNA end matches TRBJ2-7 better. This CDR3 comprises 15 residues. Germline CDR1 and CDR2: SGHDT and YYEEEE.

This rearrangement joins TRBV5-6 to TRBJ1-5; tentatively, D is TRBD1 (6 bases). The CDR3 extends over 14 amino acids. V gave up 2 bases and J gave up 5 bases, with 11 bases separating them. The germline V gene encodes CDR1 SGHDT and CDR2 YYEEEE. The CDR3 nucleotides are TGTGCCAGCAGCTTACGGGGGGCCGATCAGCCCCAGCATTTT. Amino acids: CASSLRGADQPQHF.

CDR3 sequence reads: CASSAGAANQPQHF. Written as DNA, the CDR3 is TGTGCCAGCTCCGCGGGGGCCGCCAATCAGCCCCAGCATTTT. The V call is TRBV18, the J call TRBJ1-5, with D possibly being TRBD1 (6 bases). The CDR3 is made up of 14 amino acids. V shed 6 bases and J shed 3 bases, with 12 bases lying between them. Germline CDR1 reads KGHSH; CDR2 reads LQKENI.

The gene calls are TRBV11-1 and TRBJ1-1; tentative D call: TRBD1 (5 bases). The germline V gene has CDR1 SGHAT and CDR2 FQDESV (reference sequence). The CDR3 contains 16 residues. V dropped 5 bases and J dropped 7 bases, with 23 bases sitting between them. The CDR3 loop reads CASSDASDSREGEAFF. CDR3 DNA: TGTGCCAGCAGCGACGCCTCCGACTCCAGGGAGGGTGAAGCTTTCTTT.

The chain combines TRBV27 with TRBJ2-7; 9 bases are a match to TRBD1. Per germline, CDR1 MNHEY and CDR2 SMNVEV (reference sequence). V shed 6 bases, J shed 1 base, and the junction held 7 bases outside the gene matches. The CDR3 sequence is 15 residues long. DNA of the CDR3: TGTGCCAGCAGCCTGGACAGGGGTATGTCCTACGAGCAGTACTTC. Its protein product is CASSLDRGMSYEQYF.

Worth noting for this clone: At the DNA level, this CDR3 is encoded by other sequences in the same sample as well. This chain connects TRBV27 to TRBJ2-7; 12 positions match TRBD2. The CDR3 runs to 15 residues. V lost 2 bases and J lost 4; bases outside the gene matches: 3. CDR1 MNHEY and CDR2 SMNVEV come from the germline V gene (reference sequence). This CDR3 is CASSLGLAGTYEQYF. Here the CDR3 DNA reads TGTGCCAGCAGTTTAGGACTAGCGGGAACTTACGAGCAGTACTTC.

The V and J genes are TRBV11-3 and TRBJ2-7, with 11 bases that match TRBD1. CDR1 is SGHNT and CDR2 is YENEEA in the germline V gene. The CDR3 is 16 residues long. V dropped 1 base and J dropped 3; count of bases not matched to a gene: 5. Here the CDR3 DNA reads TGTGCCAGCAGCTTAGGGGCCGGGACAGGGGGCTACGAGCAGTACTTC. Its translation is CASSLGAGTGGYEQYF.

The chain links TRBV6-5 to TRBJ1-2; perhaps TRBD1 as D (5 bases). In germline, CDR1 is MNHEY, CDR2 SVGAGI. The CDR3 runs to 13 residues. Trimming removed 6 bases from V and 6 bases from J, with 14 bases in between. The CDR3 nucleotides read TGTGCCAGCAGCACGACGGGGGATCATGGCTACACCTTC. Amino acids: CASSTTGDHGYTF.

This chain connects TRBV25-1 to TRBJ1-4, with D unresolved. Germline V lookup: CDR1 MGHDK, CDR2 SYGVNS. This CDR3 has 17 residues. Trimming shortened V by 2 bases and J by 2 bases, and 15 bases separated the two germline ends. The CDR3 DNA follows: TGTGCCAGCAGTGAACCCCCCGGTGGGCCCACTAATGAAAAACTGTTTTTT. This gives the protein CASSEPPGGPTNEKLFF.

CDR3 in amino acids: CASSVDRGNSPLHF. The DNA for the CDR3 is TGTGCCAGCAGCGTGGACAGGGGTAATTCACCCCTCCACTTT. The chain couples TRBV7-2 to TRBJ1-6; 9 bases align to TRBD1. Trimming took 5 bases from V and 6 from J; bases not matched to a gene: 2. Germline lookup yields CDR1 SGHTA and CDR2 FQGNSA. The CDR3 covers 14 residues.

CDR3 nucleotides: TGTGCCAGCAGCTTGGAAGTTCCAGGCCCGAACACTGAAGCTTTCTTT. It translates to CASSLEVPGPNTEAFF. This chain links TRBV5-4 with TRBJ1-1, with D unclear. Trimming removed 0 bases from V and 1 base from J, with 13 bases in between. This CDR3 has 16 residues. Looked up from germline, CDR1 is SGHNT and CDR2 is YYREEE (reference sequence).

The chain has TRBV5-1 and TRBJ2-3; no reliable D call. Looked up from germline, CDR1 is SGHRS and CDR2 is YFSETQ. V was trimmed by 0 bases and J by 0 bases, leaving 8 bases between them. The CDR3 contains 15 residues. The DNA for the CDR3 is TGCGCCAGCAGCTTGGCCCGACACAGCACAGATACGCAGTATTTT. Translated, it gives CASSLARHSTDTQYF.

The J gene is TRBJ1-4, the V gene TRBV19, with D maybe TRBD1 (5 bases). The CDR3 totals 13 residues. Germline V gives CDR1 LNHDA, CDR2 SQIVND (reference sequence). V lost 3 bases and J 8 bases, leaving 10 bases between the germline ends. CDR3 loop: CASSMGGFEKLFF. In DNA form, the CDR3 reads TGTGCCAGTAGTATGGGGGGTTTCGAAAAACTGTTTTTT.

Worth noting for this clone: The junction shows a germline mismatch at one end, possibly a read error. In the same sample, other DNA sequences code for this CDR3. The V call is TRBV15, the J call TRBJ1-1; D might be TRBD1 (6 bases). Germline V gene lookup returns CDR1 LNHNV and CDR2 YYDKDF (reference sequence). The CDR3 length is 15 residues. CDR3 amino acids: CATSRVGQQNTEAFF. As DNA, the CDR3 is TGTGCCACCAGCAGAGTAGGACAGCAAAACACTGAGGCTTTCTTT.

This clone has just a few counts. The chain has TRBV28 and TRBJ1-2; 8 nucleotides match TRBD1. The CDR3 covers 14 residues. Germline V gene data show CDR1 as MDHEN and CDR2 as SYDVKM. Trimming cost V 6 bases and J 7 bases; bases outside gene matches: 10. This CDR3 reads CASSPGQGRGGYTF. CDR3 DNA sequence: TGTGCCAGCAGCCCCGGACAGGGAAGAGGTGGCTACACCTTC.

V and J are TRBV9 and TRBJ2-7; D possibly corresponds to TRBD1 (6 bases). Trimming took 0 bases from V and 6 from J, leaving 10 bases between them. The CDR3 is 13 residues long. Per the germline V gene, CDR1 is SGDLS and CDR2 is YYNGEE. CDR3 DNA: TGTGCCAGCAGCGTAGGGACAGCCGGCGAGCAGTACTTC. It translates to CASSVGTAGEQYF.

The V call is TRBV11-3, the J call TRBJ2-1; D unclear. The CDR3 contains 15 residues. Per germline, CDR1 SGHNT and CDR2 YENEEA. The V end was cut by 5 bases, the J end by 0 bases, with 11 bases between. CDR3 DNA sequence: TGTGCCAGCAGCACTGGAGTAAGCTCCTACAATGAGCAGTTCTTC. Amino acids: CASSTGVSSYNEQFF.

This clone was observed a few times. The chain joins TRBV5-6 to TRBJ1-4; D is unresolved. The CDR3 sequence is 15 residues long. In germline, CDR1 is SGHDT, CDR2 YYEEEE. V lost 2 bases and J 8 bases, leaving 16 bases between the germline ends. The DNA for the CDR3 is TGTGCCAGCAGCTTAAACTGGGGAGGAGAAGAAAAACTGTTTTTT. This encodes CASSLNWGGEEKLFF.

The V call is TRBV7-2, the J call TRBJ2-1; D may be TRBD2 (6 bases). This CDR3 is built from 16 residues. Germline V gives CDR1 SGHTA, CDR2 FQGNSA. V lost 5 bases, J lost 7 bases, and 21 bases lay in between. DNA of the CDR3: TGTGCCAGCAGCCCCCCGTCTGGTGACGGGGGAAATGAGCAGTTCTTC. Its translation: CASSPPSGDGGNEQFF.

V and J are TRBV10-3 and TRBJ2-1; perhaps TRBD2 as D (6 bases). Trimming removed 2 bases at V and 6 bases at J, with 8 bases between. The germline CDR1 and CDR2 sequences are ENHRY and SYGVKD. This CDR3 spans 13 amino acids. The CDR3 protein is CAISENGGNEQFF. The CDR3, as DNA: TGTGCCATCAGTGAGAACGGGGGCAATGAGCAGTTCTTC.